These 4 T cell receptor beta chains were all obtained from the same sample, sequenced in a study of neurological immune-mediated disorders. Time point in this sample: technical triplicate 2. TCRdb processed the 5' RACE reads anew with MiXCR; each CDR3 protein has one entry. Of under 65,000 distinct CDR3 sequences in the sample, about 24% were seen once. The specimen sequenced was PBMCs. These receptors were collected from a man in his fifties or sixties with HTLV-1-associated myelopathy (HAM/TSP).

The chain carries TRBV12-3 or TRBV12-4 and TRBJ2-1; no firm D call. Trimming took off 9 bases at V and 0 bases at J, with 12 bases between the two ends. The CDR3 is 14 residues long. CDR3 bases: TGTGCCAGTATAATGGGTAGCTCCTACAATGAGCAGTTCTTC. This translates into CASIMGSSYNEQFF.

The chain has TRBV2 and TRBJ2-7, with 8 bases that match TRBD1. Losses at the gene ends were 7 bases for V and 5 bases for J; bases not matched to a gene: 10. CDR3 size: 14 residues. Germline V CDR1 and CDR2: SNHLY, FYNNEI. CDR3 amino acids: CASTLQGVRNEQYF. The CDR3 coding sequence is TGTGCCAGCACTTTACAGGGGGTTCGGAACGAGCAGTACTTC.

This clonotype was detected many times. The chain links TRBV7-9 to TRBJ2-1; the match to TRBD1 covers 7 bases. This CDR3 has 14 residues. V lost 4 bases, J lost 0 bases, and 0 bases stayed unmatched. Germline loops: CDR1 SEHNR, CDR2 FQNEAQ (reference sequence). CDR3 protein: CASSWDSSYNEQFF. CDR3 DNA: TGTGCCAGCAGCTGGGACAGCTCCTACAATGAGCAGTTCTTC.

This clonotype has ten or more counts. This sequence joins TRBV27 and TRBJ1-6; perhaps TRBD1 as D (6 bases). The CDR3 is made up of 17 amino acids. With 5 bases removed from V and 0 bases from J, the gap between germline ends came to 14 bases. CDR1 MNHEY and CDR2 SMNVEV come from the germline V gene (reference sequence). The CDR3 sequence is CASSLQGASSYNSPLHF. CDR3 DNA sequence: TGTGCCAGCAGTCTACAGGGAGCCAGCTCCTATAATTCACCCCTCCACTTT.